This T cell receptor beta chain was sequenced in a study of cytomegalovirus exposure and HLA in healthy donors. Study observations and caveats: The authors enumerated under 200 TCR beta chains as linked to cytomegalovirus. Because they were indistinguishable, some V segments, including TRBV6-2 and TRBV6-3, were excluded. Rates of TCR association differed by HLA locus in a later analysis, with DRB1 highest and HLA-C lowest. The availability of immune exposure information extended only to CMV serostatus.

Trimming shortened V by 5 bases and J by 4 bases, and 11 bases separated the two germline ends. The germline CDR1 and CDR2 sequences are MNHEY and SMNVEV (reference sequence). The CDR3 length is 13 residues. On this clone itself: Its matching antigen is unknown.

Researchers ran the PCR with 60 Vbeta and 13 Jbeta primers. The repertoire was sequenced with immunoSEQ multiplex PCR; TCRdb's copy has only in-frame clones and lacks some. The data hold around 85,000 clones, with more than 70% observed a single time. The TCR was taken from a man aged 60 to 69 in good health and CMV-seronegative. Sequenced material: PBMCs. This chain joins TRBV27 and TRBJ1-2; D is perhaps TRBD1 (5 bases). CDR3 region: CASSPRQTYGYTF. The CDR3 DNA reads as TGTGCCAGCAGTCCCCGACAGACCTATGGCTACACCTTC.